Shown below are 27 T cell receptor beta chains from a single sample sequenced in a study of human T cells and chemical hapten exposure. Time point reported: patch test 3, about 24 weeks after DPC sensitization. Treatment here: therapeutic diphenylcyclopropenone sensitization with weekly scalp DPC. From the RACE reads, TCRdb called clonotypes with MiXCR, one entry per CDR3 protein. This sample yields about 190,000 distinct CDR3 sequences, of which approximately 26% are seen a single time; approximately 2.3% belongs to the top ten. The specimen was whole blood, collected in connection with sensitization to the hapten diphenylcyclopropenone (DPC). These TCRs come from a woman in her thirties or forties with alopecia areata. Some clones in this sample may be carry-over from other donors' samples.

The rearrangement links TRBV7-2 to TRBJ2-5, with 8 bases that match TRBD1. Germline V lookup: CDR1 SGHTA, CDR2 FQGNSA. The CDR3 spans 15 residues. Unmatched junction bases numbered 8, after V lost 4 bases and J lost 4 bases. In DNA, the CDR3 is TGTGCCAGCAGCTCAACAGGGGGGAAAATAGAGACCCAGTACTTC. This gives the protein CASSSTGGKIETQYF.

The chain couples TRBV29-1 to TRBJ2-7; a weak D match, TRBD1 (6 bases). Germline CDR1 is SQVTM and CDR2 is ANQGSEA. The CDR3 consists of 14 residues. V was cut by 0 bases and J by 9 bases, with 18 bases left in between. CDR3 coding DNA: TGCAGCGTTGAAGACAATACAGGGAACATCATGCAGTACTTC. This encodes CSVEDNTGNIMQYF.

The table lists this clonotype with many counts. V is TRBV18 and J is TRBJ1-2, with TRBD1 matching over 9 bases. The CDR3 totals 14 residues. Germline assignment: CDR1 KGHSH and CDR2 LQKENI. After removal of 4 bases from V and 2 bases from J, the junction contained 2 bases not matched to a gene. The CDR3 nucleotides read TGTGCCAGCTCACTTGGACAGGGGAACTATGGCTACACCTTC. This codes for CASSLGQGNYGYTF.

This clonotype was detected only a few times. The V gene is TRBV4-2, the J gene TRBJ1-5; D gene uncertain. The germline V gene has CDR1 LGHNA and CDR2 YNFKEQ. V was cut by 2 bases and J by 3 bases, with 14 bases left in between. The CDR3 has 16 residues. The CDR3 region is CASSQFSGADNQPQHF. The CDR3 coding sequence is TGTGCCAGCAGCCAATTTTCGGGTGCGGACAATCAGCCCCAGCATTTT.

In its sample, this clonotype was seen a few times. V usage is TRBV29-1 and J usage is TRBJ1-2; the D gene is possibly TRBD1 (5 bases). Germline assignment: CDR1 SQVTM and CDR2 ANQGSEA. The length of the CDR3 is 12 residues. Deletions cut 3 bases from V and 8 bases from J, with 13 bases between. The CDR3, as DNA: TGCAGCGTTGACCAGGGCTGGTCGGGCTACACCTTC. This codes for CSVDQGWSGYTF.

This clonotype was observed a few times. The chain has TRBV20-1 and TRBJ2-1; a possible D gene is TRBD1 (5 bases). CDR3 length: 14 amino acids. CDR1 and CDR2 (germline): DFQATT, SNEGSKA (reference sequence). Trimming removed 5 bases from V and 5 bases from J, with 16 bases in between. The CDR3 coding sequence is TGCAGTGCTTTAGGGGTGTTAGGGGACAATGAGCAGTTCTTC. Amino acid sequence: CSALGVLGDNEQFF.

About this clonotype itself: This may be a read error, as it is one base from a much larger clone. The CDR3 coding sequence is TGTGCCAGCAGACTCGCAGGGTTCTACGAGCGGTACTTC. It encodes CASRLAGFYERYF. The chain combines TRBV12-3 or TRBV12-4 with TRBJ2-7, with D maybe TRBD1 (5 bases). CDR3 length equals 13 residues.

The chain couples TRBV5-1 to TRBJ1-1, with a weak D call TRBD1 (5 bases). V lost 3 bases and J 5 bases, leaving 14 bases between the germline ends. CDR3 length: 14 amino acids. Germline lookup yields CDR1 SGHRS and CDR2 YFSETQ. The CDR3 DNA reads TGCGCCAGCAGCTCGACGGGAGGGGTAACTGAAGCTTTCTTT. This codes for CASSSTGGVTEAFF.

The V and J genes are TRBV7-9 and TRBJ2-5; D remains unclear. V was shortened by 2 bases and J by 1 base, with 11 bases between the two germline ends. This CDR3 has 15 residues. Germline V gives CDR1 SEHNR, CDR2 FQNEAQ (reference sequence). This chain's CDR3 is CASSLLSAPQETQYF. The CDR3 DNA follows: TGTGCCAGCAGCTTACTCTCAGCGCCCCAAGAGACCCAGTACTTC. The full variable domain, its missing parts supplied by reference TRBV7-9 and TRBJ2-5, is DTGVSQNPRHKITKRGQNVTFRCDPISEHNRLYWYRQTLGQGPEFLTYFQNEAQLEKSRLLSDRFSAERPKGSFSTLEIQRTEQGDSAMYLCASSLLSAPQETQYFGPGTRLLVL.

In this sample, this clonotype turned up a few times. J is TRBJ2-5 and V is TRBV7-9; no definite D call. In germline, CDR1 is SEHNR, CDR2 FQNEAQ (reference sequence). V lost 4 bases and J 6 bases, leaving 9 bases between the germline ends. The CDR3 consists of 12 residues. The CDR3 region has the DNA TGTGCCAGCAGCTCCCTCAGACAGACCCAGTACTTC. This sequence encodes CASSSLRQTQYF.

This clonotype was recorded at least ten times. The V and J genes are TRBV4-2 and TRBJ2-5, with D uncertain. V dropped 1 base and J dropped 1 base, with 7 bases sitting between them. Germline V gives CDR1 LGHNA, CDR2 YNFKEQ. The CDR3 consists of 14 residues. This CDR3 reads CASSQGTAQETQYF. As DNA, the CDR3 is TGTGCCAGCAGCCAAGGAACGGCCCAAGAGACCCAGTACTTC.

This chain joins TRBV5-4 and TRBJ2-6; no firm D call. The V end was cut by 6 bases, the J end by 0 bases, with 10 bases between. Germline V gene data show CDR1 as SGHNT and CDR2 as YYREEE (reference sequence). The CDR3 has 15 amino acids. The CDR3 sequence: CASNLGYSGANVLTF. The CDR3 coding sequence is TGTGCCAGCAACCTCGGATACTCTGGGGCCAACGTCCTGACTTTC. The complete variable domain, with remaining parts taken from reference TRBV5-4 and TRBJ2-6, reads ETGVTQSPTHLIKTRGQQVTLRCSSQSGHNTVSWYQQALGQGPQFIFQYYREEENGRGNFPPRFSGLQFPNYSSELNVNALELDDSALYLCASNLGYSGANVLTFGAGSRLTVL.

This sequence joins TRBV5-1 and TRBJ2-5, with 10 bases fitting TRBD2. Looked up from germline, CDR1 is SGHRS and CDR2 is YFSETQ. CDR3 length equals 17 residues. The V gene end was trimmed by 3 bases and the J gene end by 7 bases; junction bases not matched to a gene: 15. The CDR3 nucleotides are TGCGCCAGCAGCTCCGGGACTAGCGAAGCGGCCCTTGGGACCCAGTACTTC. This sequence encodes CASSSGTSEAALGTQYF.

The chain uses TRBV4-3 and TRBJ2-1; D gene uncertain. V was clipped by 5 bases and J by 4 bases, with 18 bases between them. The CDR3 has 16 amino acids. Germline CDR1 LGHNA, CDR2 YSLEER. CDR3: CASSAEQNSRYNEQFF. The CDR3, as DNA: TGCGCCAGCAGCGCCGAACAAAATAGCAGGTACAATGAGCAGTTCTTC.

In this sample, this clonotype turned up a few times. CDR3 sequence reads: CASSLSWTGTEAFF. CDR3 DNA sequence: TGTGCCAGCAGTTTATCGTGGACGGGGACTGAAGCTTTCTTT. The chain couples TRBV27 to TRBJ1-1; no definite D call. The V end lost 0 bases, the J end lost 5 bases, and 10 bases lay between the germline ends. The length of the CDR3 is 14 residues. Germline V gives CDR1 MNHEY, CDR2 SMNVEV (reference sequence).

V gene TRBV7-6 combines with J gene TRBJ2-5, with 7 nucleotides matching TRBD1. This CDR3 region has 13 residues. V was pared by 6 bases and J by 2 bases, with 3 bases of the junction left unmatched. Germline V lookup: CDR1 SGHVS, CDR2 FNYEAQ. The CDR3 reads CASRLDRQETQYF. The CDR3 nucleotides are TGTGCCAGCAGGCTGGACAGGCAAGAGACCCAGTACTTC.

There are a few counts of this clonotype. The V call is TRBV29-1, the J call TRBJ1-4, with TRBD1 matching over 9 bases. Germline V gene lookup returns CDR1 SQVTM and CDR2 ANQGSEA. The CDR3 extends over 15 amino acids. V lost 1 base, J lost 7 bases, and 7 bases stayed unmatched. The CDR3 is CSVEVAGTGFEKLFF. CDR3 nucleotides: TGCAGCGTTGAAGTAGCCGGGACAGGGTTTGAAAAACTGTTTTTT.

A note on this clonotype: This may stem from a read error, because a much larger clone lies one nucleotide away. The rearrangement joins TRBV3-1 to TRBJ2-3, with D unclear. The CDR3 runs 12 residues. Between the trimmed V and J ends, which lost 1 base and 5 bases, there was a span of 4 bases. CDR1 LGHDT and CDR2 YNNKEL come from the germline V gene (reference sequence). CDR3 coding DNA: TGTGCCAGCAGCCAAGTGGGAGATACGCAGTATTTT. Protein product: CASSQVGDTQYF.

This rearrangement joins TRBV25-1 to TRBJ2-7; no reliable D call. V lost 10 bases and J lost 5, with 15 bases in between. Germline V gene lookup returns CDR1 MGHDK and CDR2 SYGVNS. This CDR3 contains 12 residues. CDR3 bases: TGTGCCATCCCCCAGCAGAGTCACGAGCAGTACTTC. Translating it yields CAIPQQSHEQYF.

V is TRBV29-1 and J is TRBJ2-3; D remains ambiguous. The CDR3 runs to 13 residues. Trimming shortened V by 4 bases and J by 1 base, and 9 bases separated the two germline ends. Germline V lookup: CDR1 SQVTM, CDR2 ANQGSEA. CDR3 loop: CSVVRAGTDTQYF. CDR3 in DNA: TGCAGCGTTGTAAGGGCAGGCACAGATACGCAGTATTTT.

The CDR3: CASSGRGAEEKLFF. The CDR3 nucleotides are TGTGCCAGCAGCGGACGAGGGGCCGAAGAAAAACTGTTTTTT. The chain has TRBV11-1 and TRBJ1-4; possibly TRBD1 for D (5 bases). V gave up 5 bases and J gave up 8 bases, with 15 bases separating them. The CDR3 has 14 amino acids. CDR1 is SGHAT and CDR2 is FQDESV in the germline V gene (reference sequence).

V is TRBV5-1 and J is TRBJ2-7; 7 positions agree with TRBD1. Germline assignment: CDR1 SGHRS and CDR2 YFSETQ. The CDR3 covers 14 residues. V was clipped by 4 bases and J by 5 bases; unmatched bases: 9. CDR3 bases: TGCGCCAGCAGCCCCGGGACAGACCTTAACGAGCAGTACTTC. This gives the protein CASSPGTDLNEQYF.

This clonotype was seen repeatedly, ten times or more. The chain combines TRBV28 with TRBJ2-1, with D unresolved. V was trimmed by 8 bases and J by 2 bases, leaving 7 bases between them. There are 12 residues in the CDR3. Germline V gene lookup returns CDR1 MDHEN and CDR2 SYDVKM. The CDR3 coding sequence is TGTGCCAGCGCTGGGACCTACAATGAGCAGTTCTTC. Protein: CASAGTYNEQFF.

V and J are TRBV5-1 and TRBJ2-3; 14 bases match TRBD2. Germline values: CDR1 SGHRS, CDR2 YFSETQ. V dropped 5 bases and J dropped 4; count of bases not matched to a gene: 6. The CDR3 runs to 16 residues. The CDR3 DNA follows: TGCGCCAGCAGTGACGGGACTAGCGGGAGTTCAGATACGCAGTATTTT. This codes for CASSDGTSGSSDTQYF.

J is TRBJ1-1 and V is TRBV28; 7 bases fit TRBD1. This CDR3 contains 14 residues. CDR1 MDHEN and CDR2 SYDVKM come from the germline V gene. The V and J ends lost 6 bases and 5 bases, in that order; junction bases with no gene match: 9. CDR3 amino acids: CASSVLGGRTEAFF. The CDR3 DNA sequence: TGTGCCAGCAGCGTCCTAGGGGGCAGGACTGAAGCTTTCTTT.

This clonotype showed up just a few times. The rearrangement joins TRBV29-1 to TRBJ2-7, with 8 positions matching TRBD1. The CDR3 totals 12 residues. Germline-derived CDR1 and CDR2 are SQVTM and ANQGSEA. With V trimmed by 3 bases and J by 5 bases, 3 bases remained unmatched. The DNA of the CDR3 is TGCAGCGTTGACCAGGGGGCCCACGAGCAGTACTTC. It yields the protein CSVDQGAHEQYF.

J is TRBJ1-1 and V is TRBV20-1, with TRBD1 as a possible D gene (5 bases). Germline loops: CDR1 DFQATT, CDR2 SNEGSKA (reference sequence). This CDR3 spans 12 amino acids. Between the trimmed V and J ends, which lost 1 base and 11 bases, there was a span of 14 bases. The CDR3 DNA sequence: TGCAGTGCTAGAGCGCCTGCCGAGGGGGCTTTCTTT. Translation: CSARAPAEGAFF.